This T cell receptor (beta chain) stems from a study of vaccination effects on CD4 cells after COVID-19. Antigen-specific CD4+ T cells were expanded with viral peptide pools in the ViraFEST assay before sequencing. Subsequent to a culture period of roughly 11 days, CD4+ T cells were isolated. The vaccine recipients had no prior SARS-CoV-2 infection, with negative nucleocapsid antibodies. IL-2 medium took the place of half the medium on both days 3 and 7. Repertoires were generated with immunoSEQ multiplex PCR, while TCRdb's copy carries only in-frame clones and drops some. The table has roughly 30,000 clones, roughly 72% seen once. About this clone: Its antigen is unknown.

This CDR3 is built from 16 residues. Per germline, CDR1 MNHEY and CDR2 SVGAGI. Trimming took off 4 bases at V and 0 bases at J, with 10 bases between the two ends. V is TRBV6-5 and J is TRBJ2-6, with unresolved D. The source was CD4+ T cells from PBMCs cultured with HCoV-OC43 spike peptides, collected before COVID-19 vaccination. As for subset: HCoV-OC43 spike overlapping peptide pool stimulation. The sequence came from a human donor who received a COVID-19 vaccine. The CDR3 nucleotides read TGTGCCAGCAGTTTAAAGGCCGACTCTGGGGCCAACGTCCTGACTTTC. Translating gives CASSLKADSGANVLTF.